This T cell receptor (beta chain) was observed in a study of blood T cell repertoires in COVID-19. Per the original methods: Cell counts per sample came from amplifying reference gene primers. TCRdb keeps only in-frame clones here, not all; method: immunoSEQ multiplex PCR. The DNA was the basis for D and trimming; V, J and clone size are from that table. Of about 220,000 clones listed, around 80% are singletons. Participant reports of clinical history set cohort assignment. Recovery among Cohort 3 donors was established by two negative PCRs, clearance, or symptom resolution. The CDR3 length is 14 residues. CDR1 is SGHTA and CDR2 is FQGNSA in the germline V gene. The junction had 2 bases not matched to a gene; V was cut back by 3 bases and J by 5 bases.

Sequencing was carried out using PBMCs or T cells enriched from blood (not recorded which). The receptor was isolated from a man in his forties who had recovered from COVID-19. This sequence joins TRBV7-2 and TRBJ2-3, with 10 positions matching TRBD2. The CDR3 nucleotides are TGTGCCAGCAGCTTGGGACTAGCGCTAGATACGCAGTATTTT. This codes for CASSLGLALDTQYF.